A selection of T cell receptor beta chains follows, all from one sample in a study of beta chain features in type 1 diabetes. Produced via immunoSEQ multiplex PCR; TCRdb's table is partial and in-frame only. Of 600,000 or so clones listed, more than 13% are singletons. Sequencing was carried out using naive CD4+ T cells from blood. These receptors came from a man aged 18 to 30 with type 1 diabetes. The CDR3 runs from the conserved cysteine through the conserved F or W. A D gene is named only where the DNA matches it firmly. Clone size, where shown, is once, few, many, or a class for clones that have expanded.

>TRBV18|.|.|TRBJ2-1
TGTGCCAGCTCACCACGACTAGAAGCCGTCGTTGAGCAGTTCTTC
CASSPRLEAVVEQFF
>TRBV5-1|TRBD1|few|TRBJ2-3
TGCGCCAGCAGCATCCTTGCCGGGACAGGGAATGGAGATACGCAGTATTTT
CASSILAGTGNGDTQYF
>TRBV4-3|.|.|TRBJ1-5
TGCGCCAGCAGCGAAAGATTAACGGGGGACCCCAATCAGCCCCAGCATTTT
CASSERLTGDPNQPQHF
>TRBV30|TRBD1|few|TRBJ2-1
TGTGCCGTCACCGGGACAGGCTCCTACAATGAGCAGTTCTTC
CAVTGTGSYNEQFF
>TRBV10-3|.|.|TRBJ2-7
TGTGCCAATGGGAAAGGCTTTGGGGACACCGATTACGAGCAGTACTTC
CANGKGFGDTDYEQYF
>TRBV29-1|.|few|TRBJ1-2
TGCAGCGTTAGTCTGGGGGCGGGCAACTATGGCTACACCTTC
CSVSLGAGNYGYTF
>TRBV30|TRBD2|.|TRBJ2-3
TGTGCCACCACTAGCGGGGGGGCAGGAGATACGCAGTATTTT
CATTSGGAGDTQYF
>TRBV27|.|few|TRBJ2-1
TGTGCCAGCAGTTTACACAATGAGCAGTTCTTC
CASSLHNEQFF
>TRBV7-9|.|.|TRBJ2-5
TGTGCCAGCAGCCCGACAATTCTGGAGACCCAGTACTTC
CASSPTILETQYF
>TRBV18|.|.|TRBJ1-2
TGTGCCAGCTCACCACCCACGGGGAGGAGCGGCTACACCTTC
CASSPPTGRSGYTF
>TRBV15|.|.|TRBJ1-6
TGTGCCACCAGCAGAGATTCCTTTGCGGATTCACCCCTCCACTTT
CATSRDSFADSPLHF
>TRBV29-1|.|.|TRBJ1-5
TGCAGCGTCGCAGGAAAGTGTCAGCCCCAGCATTTT
CSVAGKCQPQHF
>TRBV4-1|TRBD2|.|TRBJ2-5
TGCGCCAGCAGCCAAGATTGGAGACTAGCGGGAGTAGAAGAGACCCAGTACTTC
CASSQDWRLAGVEETQYF
>TRBV7-9|.|few|TRBJ2-7
TGTGCCAGCAGCTTAGTAAAGGGGACCTCCTACGAGCAGTACTTC
CASSLVKGTSYEQYF
>TRBV28|.|few|TRBJ1-3
TGTGCCACCGCGAATTACAGGACCTCTGGAAACACCATATATTTT
CATANYRTSGNTIYF
>TRBV30|.|few|TRBJ2-2
TGTGCCTGGAGTGTAGGGGGTTCGAACACCGGGGAGCTGTTTTTT
CAWSVGGSNTGELFF
>TRBV6-6|.|.|TRBJ2-7
TGTGCCAGCAGTTACTCAGATCTCAGCTCCTACGAGCAGTACTTC
CASSYSDLSSYEQYF
>TRBV2|.|.|TRBJ2-3
TGTGCCAGCAGTGAATCCTATACGCAGTATTTT
CASSESYTQYF
>TRBV7-2|.|.|TRBJ2-7
TGTGCCAGCAGCTCCCTGAACGAGCAGTACTTC
CASSSLNEQYF
>TRBV2|TRBD2|.|TRBJ2-1
TGTGCCAGCAGTCCGGGACTAGCGATCAGCTACAATGAGCAGTTCTTC
CASSPGLAISYNEQFF
>TRBV30|.|.|TRBJ1-2
TGTGCCTGGAGTGTTGGCAGGGAGTATGGCGGCTACACCTTC
CAWSVGREYGGYTF
>TRBV5-1|TRBD1|few|TRBJ2-7
TGCGCCAGCAGCGAAGGGACAGGAGGTGCCTACGAGCAGTACTTC
CASSEGTGGAYEQYF
>TRBV6-5|.|few|TRBJ2-1
TGTGCCAGCAGTTACAACGGAGCGGGTGCCCGGGGAGAGCAGTTCTTC
CASSYNGAGARGEQFF
>TRBV5-6|TRBD2|.|TRBJ2-3
TGTGCCAGCCACGGGAGGGATACGCAGTATTTT
CASHGRDTQYF
>TRBV25-1|TRBD2|.|TRBJ2-4
TGTGCCAGCAGTAGCGGGAGTGCCAAAAACATTCAGTACTTC
CASSSGSAKNIQYF
>TRBV5-1|.|once|TRBJ1-1
TGCGCCAGCAGCCTCAATACACGGAACACTGAAGCTTTCTTT
CASSLNTRNTEAFF
>TRBV30|.|.|TRBJ2-6
TGTGCCTGGGGGATATCTGGGGCCAACGTCCTGACTTTC
CAWGISGANVLTF
>TRBV9|.|.|TRBJ2-2
TGTGCCAGCAGCATCCGAAGGCAAGGGACCGGGGAGCTGTTTTTT
CASSIRRQGTGELFF
>TRBV28|.|few|TRBJ2-6
TGTGCCAGCAGTTTACTAGCAGGGACTGGGGCCAACGTCCTGACTTTC
CASSLLAGTGANVLTF
>TRBV6-5|.|few|TRBJ1-2
TGTGCCAGCAGTACCGGGGTCAGATCTAATGGCTACACCTTC
CASSTGVRSNGYTF
>TRBV13|.|.|TRBJ2-7
TGTGCCAGCAGCTTTAGCTCCTACGAGCAGTACTTC
CASSFSSYEQYF
>TRBV29-1|TRBD1|few|TRBJ1-4
TGCAGCGTGGCATTGACAGGGGGACGTGAAAAACTGTTTTTT
CSVALTGGREKLFF
>TRBV6-1|.|few|TRBJ2-5
TGTGCCAGCAGCGACAGGTTCCCAGAGACCCAGTACTTC
CASSDRFPETQYF
>TRBV18|TRBD1|few|TRBJ2-3
TGTGCCAGCTCACCGGGACAGGGGGCGAAAGATACGCAGTATTTT
CASSPGQGAKDTQYF
>TRBV30|.|few|TRBJ2-7
TGTGCCTGGAGGCGGACAGTCTCCTACGAGCAGTACTTC
CAWRRTVSYEQYF
>TRBV28|.|.|TRBJ2-3
TGTGCCAGCAGCTCTCCCACAGATACGCAGTATTTT
CASSSPTDTQYF
>TRBV5-1|.|few|TRBJ2-7
TGCGCCAGCAGCTCCGGGGGACCCAACTACGAGCAGTACTTC
CASSSGGPNYEQYF
>TRBV6-5|.|.|TRBJ2-7
TGTGCCAGCAGTCCTACAGGGTCGAGAGGCGAGCAGTACTTC
CASSPTGSRGEQYF
>TRBV5-4|.|.|TRBJ2-3
TGTGCCAGCAGATTGGAGGTGGCTAGCACAGATACGCAGTATTTT
CASRLEVASTDTQYF
>TRBV27|.|few|TRBJ2-5
TGTGCCAGCAGTTTAGCCCGTAGGTGGTCAGAGACCCAGTACTTC
CASSLARRWSETQYF
>TRBV6-6|.|.|TRBJ1-1
TGTGCCAGCAGTTGGCGGGGAGGTTTGGGAGCTTTCTTT
CASSWRGGLGAFF
>TRBV10-3|.|few|TRBJ2-5
TGTGCCATCAGTGCTAGTCAGGGGACCCAGTACTTC
CAISASQGTQYF
>TRBV30|.|.|TRBJ1-2
TGTGCCTGGACGTCAGGGCGAGGCTACACCTTC
CAWTSGRGYTF
>TRBV28|TRBD1|few|TRBJ2-7
TGTGCCAGCAGTAGGGGGCCCCTCGAGCAGTACTTC
CASSRGPLEQYF
>TRBV2|.|few|TRBJ2-3
TGTGCCAGCCTCAGATCGGGGGCCACAGATACGCAGTATTTT
CASLRSGATDTQYF
>TRBV7-2|.|.|TRBJ1-5
TGTGCCAGCAGTAGGAATGTGGGCAATCAGCCCCAGCATTTT
CASSRNVGNQPQHF
>TRBV7-2|TRBD1|few|TRBJ1-1
TGTGCCAGCAGCTCCCGGACAGGAGGCAACACTGAAGCTTTCTTT
CASSSRTGGNTEAFF
>TRBV6-6|TRBD1|.|TRBJ1-2
TGTGCCTCACGGGACAGGGGTAACTATGGCTACACCTTC
CASRDRGNYGYTF
>TRBV2|TRBD1|few|TRBJ2-1
TGTGCCGGACAGGGACAGGGGTACAATGAGCAGTTCTTC
CAGQGQGYNEQFF
>TRBV5-6|.|.|TRBJ1-5
TGTGCCAGCAGCCGAAATAGTTTCAGCGGGAATCAGCCCCAGCATTTT
CASSRNSFSGNQPQHF